This T cell receptor beta chain derives from a study of blood T cell repertoires in COVID-19. The wider study: The samples span acute and convalescent COVID-19 from the United States, Italy and Spain.

Enrollees, about 18 to 100 years old, lived in about two dozen US areas. Per the study methods: Researchers report that nucleated cell counts were estimated from reference gene primer amplification. TCRdb keeps only in-frame clones here, not all; method: immunoSEQ multiplex PCR. V and J calls and clone size are given by that table; D and trimming were obtained from the DNA. Of more than 200,000 clones in the sample, 85% to 90% were seen once. J gave up 2 bases and V 0 bases, and 1 base lay outside the gene matches. CDR1 KGHSH and CDR2 LQKENI come from the germline V gene. The CDR3 spans 16 residues. The TCR comes from a woman aged 25-40 years who had recovered from COVID-19. The specimen was PBMCs or T cells enriched from blood (not recorded which). The chain recombines TRBV18 with TRBJ2-7; TRBD2 matches 13 bases. The CDR3 coding sequence is TGTGCCAGCTCACCACCAGGGACTAGCGGGACCTACGAGCAGTACTTC. Translation gives CASSPPGTSGTYEQYF.